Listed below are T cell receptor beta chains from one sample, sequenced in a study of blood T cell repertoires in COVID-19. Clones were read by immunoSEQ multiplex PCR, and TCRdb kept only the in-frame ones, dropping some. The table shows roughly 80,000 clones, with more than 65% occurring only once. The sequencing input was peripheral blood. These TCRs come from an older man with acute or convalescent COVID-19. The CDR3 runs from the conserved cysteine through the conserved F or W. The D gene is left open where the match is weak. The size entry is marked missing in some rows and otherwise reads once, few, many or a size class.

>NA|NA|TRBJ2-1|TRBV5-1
TGCGCCAGCAGCTTGGCGGGGGTTTCGTCCTACAATGAGCAGTTCTTC
CASSLAGVSSYNEQFF
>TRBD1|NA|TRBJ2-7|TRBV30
TGTGCCTGGAGTGTACGGGACAGGGGGTCTAGGGAGCAGTACTTC
CAWSVRDRGSREQYF
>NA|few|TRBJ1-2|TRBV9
TGTGCCAGCAGCGCCAGGGATGGCTACACCTTC
CASSARDGYTF
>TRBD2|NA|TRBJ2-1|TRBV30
TGTGCATATGCGGGGGGTTCCTACAATGAGCAGTTCTTC
CAYAGGSYNEQFF
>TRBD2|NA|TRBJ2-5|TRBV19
TGTGCCAGTAGTATGGGGGGGATCTCGCAAGAGACCCAGTACTTC
CASSMGGISQETQYF
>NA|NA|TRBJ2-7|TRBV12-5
TGTGCTAGTGGTCCGCGGCACAACCCGATCTACGAGCAGTACTTC
CASGPRHNPIYEQYF
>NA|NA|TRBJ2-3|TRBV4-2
TGTGCCAGCAGCCAAGATGGCGGGGCTGATGGTACAGATACGCAGTATTTT
CASSQDGGADGTDTQYF
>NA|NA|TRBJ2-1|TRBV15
TGTGCCACCAGCAGAGATGGGCCGCAGTTCTTC
CATSRDGPQFF
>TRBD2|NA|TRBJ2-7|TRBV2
TGTGCCAGCAGTGACCCCGCGGGGGGCGGGGGGCAGTACTTC
CASSDPAGGGGQYF
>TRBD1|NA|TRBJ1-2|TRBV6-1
TGTGCCAGCAGTGATAGGGGGCGAGCTCACTATGGCTACACCTTC
CASSDRGRAHYGYTF
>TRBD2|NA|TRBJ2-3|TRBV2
TGTGCCAGCAGTGATTGGGCTAGCGGGGTTCGTACAGATACGCAGTATTTT
CASSDWASGVRTDTQYF
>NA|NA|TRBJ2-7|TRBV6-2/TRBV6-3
TGTGCCAGCAGTTACTTACTCAACTCCTACGAGCAGTACTTC
CASSYLLNSYEQYF
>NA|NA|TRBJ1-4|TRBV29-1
TGCAGCGGCCAACAAACAACTAATGAAAAACTGTTTTTT
CSGQQTTNEKLFF
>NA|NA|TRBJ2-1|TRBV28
TGTGCCAGCAGTTTCCGCAATGAGCAGTTCTTC
CASSFRNEQFF
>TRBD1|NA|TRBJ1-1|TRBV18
TGTGCCAGCTCAAACCTATTGGGACAGTTGAACACTGAAGCTTTCTTT
CASSNLLGQLNTEAFF
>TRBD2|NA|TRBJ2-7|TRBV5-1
TGCGCCAGCAGCGTGCACCCTCTAGCGGGGGACCCTTCCTCCTACGAGCAGTACTTC
CASSVHPLAGDPSSYEQYF
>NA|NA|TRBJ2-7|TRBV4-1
TGCGCCAGCAGCGAAGCCGGACAGTTCTACGAGCAGTACTTC
CASSEAGQFYEQYF
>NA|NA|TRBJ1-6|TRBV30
TGTGCCTACCGTAGCCGGGGGTTTAATTCACCCCTCCACTTT
CAYRSRGFNSPLHF
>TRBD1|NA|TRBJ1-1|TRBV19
TGTGCCAGTACCGACAGGGTTCGGGGTGAAGCTTTCTTT
CASTDRVRGEAFF
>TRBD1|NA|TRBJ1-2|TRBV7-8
TGTGCCAGCAGCCGAAACGGGGCAGGGGGCGATGGCTACACCTTC
CASSRNGAGGDGYTF
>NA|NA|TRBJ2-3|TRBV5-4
TGTGCCAGCAGCTTGCTCCCAGGGGATACGCAGTATTTT
CASSLLPGDTQYF
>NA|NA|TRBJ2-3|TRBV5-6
TGTGCCAGCAGGTCCCCCTGGGGGGAAGGGGCAGATACGCAGTATTTT
CASRSPWGEGADTQYF
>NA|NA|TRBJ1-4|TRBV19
TGTGCCACCTCCGACAGACCGAATGAAAAACTGTTTTTT
CATSDRPNEKLFF
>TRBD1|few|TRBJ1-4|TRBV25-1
TGTGCCAGCAGTGATGGGACAGCTAATGAAAAACTGTTTTTT
CASSDGTANEKLFF
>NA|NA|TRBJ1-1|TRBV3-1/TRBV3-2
TGTGCCAGCAGCCAACAGGCTGTAGGAGCTTTCTTT
CASSQQAVGAFF
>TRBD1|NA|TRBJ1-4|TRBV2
TGTGCCAGCAGTGTAGGGACAGGGGCTAATGAAAAACTGTTTTTT
CASSVGTGANEKLFF
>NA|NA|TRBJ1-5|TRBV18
TGTGCCAGCTCACCCGGGAGCAATCAGCCCCAGCATTTT
CASSPGSNQPQHF
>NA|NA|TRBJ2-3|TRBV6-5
TGTGCCAGCAGTTACGGGGGCAGAAACGCGCAGTATTTT
CASSYGGRNAQYF
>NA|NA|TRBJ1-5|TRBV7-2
TGTGCCAGCAGACCCCGGAACGCAGGGGACCAGCCCCAGCATTTT
CASRPRNAGDQPQHF
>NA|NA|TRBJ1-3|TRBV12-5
TGTGCTAGTGGTTGGATTCCAAGGACTACTGGAAACACCATATATTTT
CASGWIPRTTGNTIYF
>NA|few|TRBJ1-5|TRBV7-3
TGTGCCAGCAGCTCCAATTCCCCCCCCCTGGGGCAGACCTTAGATCAGCCCCAGCATTTT
CASSSNSPPLGQTLDQPQHF
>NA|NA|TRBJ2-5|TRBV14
TGTGCCAGCAGCGTCCGCACAGGGAACCAAGAGACCCAGTACTTC
CASSVRTGNQETQYF
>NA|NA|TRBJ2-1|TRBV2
TGTGCCAGCAGTTTTTACCCCGCCGGTGAGCAGTTCTTC
CASSFYPAGEQFF
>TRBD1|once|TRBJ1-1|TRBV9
TGTGCCAGCAGCCGTGGTCCCGCAGGGGGTATGAACACTGAAGCTTTCTTT
CASSRGPAGGMNTEAFF
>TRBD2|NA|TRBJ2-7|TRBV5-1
TGCGCCAGCAGCTTAGCGGGGGGGTCCTACGAGCAGTACTTC
CASSLAGGSYEQYF
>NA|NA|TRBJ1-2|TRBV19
TGTGCCAGTTTTCACAGGGATGGCTACACCTTC
CASFHRDGYTF
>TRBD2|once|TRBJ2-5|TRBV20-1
TGCAGTGCTAGTAGCGGGGGCGTAGAGACCCAGTACTTC
CSASSGGVETQYF
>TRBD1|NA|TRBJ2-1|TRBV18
TGTGCCAGCTCACCAGCCGGGACAGGGGGCTCCTACAATGAGCAGTTCTTC
CASSPAGTGGSYNEQFF
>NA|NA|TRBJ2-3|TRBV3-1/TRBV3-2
TGTGCCAGCAGCCAAGCGGGGGGCCCACGGTATTTT
CASSQAGGPRYF
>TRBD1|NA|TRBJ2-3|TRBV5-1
TGCGCCAGCAGGTCGGGACAGGGGAGGAACACAGATACGCAGTATTTT
CASRSGQGRNTDTQYF
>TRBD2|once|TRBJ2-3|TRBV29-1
TGCAGCGTTGAACGAGCGGGGGGTGGTACGCAGTATTTT
CSVERAGGGTQYF